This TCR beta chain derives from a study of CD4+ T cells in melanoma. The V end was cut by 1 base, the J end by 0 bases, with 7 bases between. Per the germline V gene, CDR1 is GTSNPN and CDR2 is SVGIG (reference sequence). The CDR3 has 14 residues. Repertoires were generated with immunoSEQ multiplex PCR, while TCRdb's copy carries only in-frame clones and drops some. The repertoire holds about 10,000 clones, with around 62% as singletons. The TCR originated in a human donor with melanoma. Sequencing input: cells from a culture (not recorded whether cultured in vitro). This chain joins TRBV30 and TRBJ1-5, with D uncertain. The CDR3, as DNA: TGTGCCTGGAGTGGTACGGTTAGCAATCAGCCCCAGCATTTT. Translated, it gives CAWSGTVSNQPQHF. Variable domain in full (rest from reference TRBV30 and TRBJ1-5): SQTIHQWPATLVQPVGSPLSLECTVEGTSNPNLYWYRQAAGRGLQLLFYSVGIGQISSEVPQNLSASRPQDRQFILSSKKLLLSDSGFYLCAWSGTVSNQPQHFGDGTRLSIL.